One T cell receptor (beta chain) is described in this entry. Its cognate antigen is unknown. Carrying unique molecular identifiers, the cDNA also gained a universal primer site through template switching. From the 5' RACE reads, TCRdb called clonotypes with MiXCR, one entry per CDR3 protein. The sample has 700,000 to 950,000 distinct CDR3 sequences; over 9% are singletons. These data originate in a study of identical twins. Study observations and caveats: Carriage of fewer insertions was seen in abundant cord blood beta clonotypes, whereas memory repertoires showed none. Twins' surplus sharing was weaker for beta out-of-frame sequences.

Germline V gene data show CDR1 as SGHDT and CDR2 as YYEEEE. Trimming cost V 2 bases and J 1 base; bases outside gene matches: 8. This CDR3 has 17 residues. Separately, the same data were catalogued under a study of yellow fever vaccine responses in identical twins.

This chain links TRBV5-6 with TRBJ2-2; 7 nucleotides agree with TRBD1. The sequencing sample was made of PBMCs. The receptor comes from a woman aged 18-29 years in good health. CDR3 nucleotides: TGTGCCAGCAGCTTACTTAGGGACAGCCGGAACACCGGGGAGCTGTTTTTT. It codes for CASSLLRDSRNTGELFF.